This T cell receptor (beta chain) appears in the sequencing data of a study of CD8+CD57+ T cells in acquired aplastic anemia. TCR beta VDJ combinations and CDR3 sequences were profiled from genomic DNA. Each CDR3 protein is one row after TCRdb ran MiXCR on the reads. Of 100,000 to 150,000 distinct CDR3 sequences in the sample, around 48% were seen once. The junction had 9 bases not matched to a gene; V was cut back by 5 bases and J by 5 bases. Per the germline V gene, CDR1 is SGHAT and CDR2 is FQNNGV. This CDR3 has 16 residues. This clonotype was counted at least ten times. Sequenced material: sorted CD4+, CD8+, or CD8+CD57+ T cells (not recorded which) from PBMCs. The chain couples TRBV11-2 to TRBJ1-5; 10 bases are a match to TRBD1. This TCR was recovered from a human donor in good health, serving as a control. The CDR3 DNA reads TGTGCCAGCAGCCCAAAGACAGGGGGCGGGGATCAGCCCCAGCATTTT. Protein: CASSPKTGGGDQPQHF.